The present entry profiles one T cell receptor beta chain with its context. Its antigen is unknown. This entry comes from a study of T-cell memory formation after mild COVID-19. Turning to the study itself: TCR clusters were mostly donor specific. Study-level findings and limits: Contracting CD4+ clones sat mainly in CM and EM; CD8+ in EMRA. Pre-infection memory harbored some responding clones, suggesting cross-reactive memory joined. Contracting clones, day 15 to 85, had balanced CD4/CD8, and later expanders favored CD4+.

TCRdb independently ran MiXCR on the 5' RACE reads; one entry per CDR3 protein. The sample carries about 360,000 distinct CDR3 sequences, 13% recorded once. Sequences were obtained from PBMCs or a T cell subset sorted from them (not recorded which). The TCR originated in a man aged 18 to 30 who had mild COVID-19 (a few samples of this study predate the infection). Cell type and time point are not known.

The CDR3 DNA is TGCAGCGTTATCTCGGGACAGGGGTATGGAGGCTACACCTTC. Amino acid sequence: CSVISGQGYGGYTF. The chain links TRBV29-1 to TRBJ1-2, with 10 bases identical to TRBD1. Losses at the gene ends were 5 bases for V and 8 bases for J; bases not matched to a gene: 11. CDR1 is SQVTM and CDR2 is ANQGSEA in the germline V gene. This CDR3 spans 14 amino acids.